This T cell receptor beta chain was sequenced in a study of STAT5B mutations in CD4+ large granular lymphocyte leukemia. Overall study context: CD8+ depletion followed by anti-CD4 microbead selection was applied to cryopreserved cells. Study observations and caveats: Patient CD4-sorted repertoires looked more clonal than healthy CD4+ repertoires, even without putative leukemic clones. 8/27 top patient clones versus 2/35 control clones were TRBV06-family.

The assay was run at survey level. TCRdb's table, derived via immunoSEQ multiplex PCR, lists solely in-frame clones and lacks some. The sample records thousands of clones, around three quarters being singletons. This clone was seen a handful of times. Antigen unknown. Germline CDR1 reads LNHDA; CDR2 reads SQIVND (reference sequence). The CDR3 has 12 residues. Between the trimmed V and J ends, which lost 6 bases and 6 bases, there was a span of 8 bases. This TCR came from a woman in her sixties with CD4+ T-cell large granular lymphocyte leukemia. The V call is TRBV19, the J call TRBJ2-2; possibly TRBD1 for D (5 bases). What was sequenced was PBMCs. CDR3 sequence (DNA): TGTGCCAGTAGCAGGGATGCCGGGGAGCTGTTTTTT. Protein product: CASSRDAGELFF.